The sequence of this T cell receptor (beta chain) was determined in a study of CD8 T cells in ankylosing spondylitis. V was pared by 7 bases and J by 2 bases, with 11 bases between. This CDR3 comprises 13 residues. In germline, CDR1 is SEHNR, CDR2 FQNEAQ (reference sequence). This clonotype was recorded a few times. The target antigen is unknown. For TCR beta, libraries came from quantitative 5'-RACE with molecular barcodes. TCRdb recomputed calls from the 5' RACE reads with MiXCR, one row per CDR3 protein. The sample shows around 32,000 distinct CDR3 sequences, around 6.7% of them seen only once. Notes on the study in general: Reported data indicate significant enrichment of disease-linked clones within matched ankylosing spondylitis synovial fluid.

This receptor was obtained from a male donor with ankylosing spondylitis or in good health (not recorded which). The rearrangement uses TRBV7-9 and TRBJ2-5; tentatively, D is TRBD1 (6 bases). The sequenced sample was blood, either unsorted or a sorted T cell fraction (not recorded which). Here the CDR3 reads CASTDRGQETQYF. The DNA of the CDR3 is TGTGCCAGCACGGATAGGGGGCAAGAGACCCAGTACTTC.